This T cell receptor (beta chain) is from a study of T cell clonality in common variable immunodeficiency. Overall study findings and caveats: CVID subjects had higher TCRbeta clonality than healthy controls, most marked in about a third. Reportedly, TCR beta sequences from common variable immunodeficiency showed fewer deletions and N-nucleotide insertions. T cell subpopulation sequencing would be needed to explain CVID clonality.

Caucasian heritage predominated among both patients and controls. Produced via immunoSEQ multiplex PCR; TCRdb's table is partial and in-frame only. The repertoire has fewer than 35,000 clones, none seen only once; the ten largest take roughly 5.9%. The CDR3 covers 15 residues. The V and J ends lost 3 bases and 8 bases respectively, with 17 bases between them. Germline V CDR1 and CDR2: SGHTA, FQGNSA. This clone was detected many times. As yet, its antigen is unknown. The read falls 3 residues short of the CDR3 end, and the missing part is taken from the germline J gene. The sequence came from a human donor with common variable immunodeficiency. This chain uses TRBV7-2 with TRBJ2-4; tentatively, D is TRBD1 (6 bases). Sequencing was carried out using peripheral blood mononuclear cells. The sequenced part of the CDR3 DNA is TGTGCCAGCAGCTTTTCTCAGGGGTCAGGAGACATT. Its translation: CASSFSQGSGDI. The CDR3 reads in full as CASSFSQGSGDIQYF.